This T cell receptor beta chain was observed in a study of identical twins. Overall study findings and caveats: Beta out-of-frame sequences displayed a weaker excess of sharing between twins.

This clonotype was recorded at least ten times. Its antigen is unknown. TCRdb re-called the 5' RACE reads with MiXCR, one entry per CDR3 protein. In the table there are some 500,000 distinct CDR3 sequences, 9.5% to 10% of which are singletons. The CDR3 is 12 residues long. The germline V gene encodes CDR1 LNHDA and CDR2 SQIVND (reference sequence). J gave up 4 bases and V 4 bases, and 0 bases lay outside the gene matches. These data were likewise used in another study, on yellow fever vaccine responses in identical twins.

The V call is TRBV19, the J call TRBJ1-2, with 7 nucleotides matching TRBD1. This TCR came from a woman between 18 and 29 years old in good health. The sequencing sample was made of PBMCs. The CDR3 DNA reads TGTGCCAGTAGTAGGACAGGCTATGGCTACACCTTC. Protein product: CASSRTGYGYTF.